This T cell receptor beta chain was sequenced for a study of cytomegalovirus exposure and HLA in healthy donors. Both 60 Vbeta primers and 13 Jbeta primers went into the PCR. TCRdb's table, derived via immunoSEQ multiplex PCR, lists solely in-frame clones and lacks some. The data show 72,000 or so clones, roughly 80% seen once. This clone has a single count. J lost 5 bases, V lost 5 bases, and 5 bases had no gene match. CDR3 length: 13 amino acids. CDR1 and CDR2 (germline): SQVTM, ANQGSEA. The sample comprised PBMCs. V gene TRBV29-1 combines with J gene TRBJ2-3, with 9 bases identical to TRBD2. This clonotype originated in a woman in her twenties or thirties in good health and CMV-seropositive. The CDR3 nucleotides read TGCAGCGTTTTAGCGGGAGTCATAGATACGCAGTATTTT. Amino acids: CSVLAGVIDTQYF.